The rows below give T cell receptor beta chains drawn from one sample of a study of identical twins. TCRdb analysed the 5' RACE reads with MiXCR anew, one entry per CDR3 protein. The data contain nearly 250,000 distinct CDR3 sequences, roughly 7% of them seen just once; the ten biggest clones take up roughly 3.7%. These data were also reused for a study on yellow fever vaccine responses in identical twins.

The sequenced material came from memory (CD45RO+) T cells sorted from blood. The receptors originated from a woman younger than 30 in good health. The CDR3 runs from the conserved cysteine through the conserved F or W. Clone size is not always given. Where it is, it says once, few, many or a class for expanded clones.

V,J,size,CDR3
TRBV27,TRBJ2-5,.,CASSKRTEETQYF
TRBV4-1,TRBJ1-2,many,CASSQEYRDYGYTF
TRBV24-1,TRBJ2-3,many,CATSDMNLVDTDTQYF
TRBV5-1,TRBJ2-2,.,CASSLTPGLAANTGELFF
TRBV4-1,TRBJ1-5,many,CASSQERGDQPQHF
TRBV5-1,TRBJ2-6,.,CASSLTTGAGANVLTF
TRBV5-4,TRBJ2-1,.,CASSGQTSSYNEQFF
TRBV29-1,TRBJ1-2,many,CSVEDQKGDGYGYTF
TRBV5-6,TRBJ2-2,.,CASSWGAAGGTGELFF
TRBV15,TRBJ1-5,many,CATSREGQGNQPQHF
TRBV12-3/TRBV12-4,TRBJ2-5,.,CASSPRGLAGMETQYF
TRBV5-6,TRBJ2-2,few,CASSSVTGELFF
TRBV5-1,TRBJ1-2,.,CARSFGSYGYTF
TRBV11-2,TRBJ2-5,few,CASSLGRGTPQTQYF
TRBV14,TRBJ2-3,many,CASSPGHGYTQYF
TRBV20-1,TRBJ1-2,few,CSARSPSTGDYGYTF
TRBV24-1,TRBJ2-2,many,CATRRGNTGELFF
TRBV10-2,TRBJ2-2,.,CASSDLASGELFF
TRBV13,TRBJ2-2,many,CASSMRLAGDPELFF
TRBV6-2/TRBV6-3,TRBJ2-5,.,CASSHGKNSGQETQYF
TRBV12-3/TRBV12-4,TRBJ2-6,.,CASSGANVLTF
TRBV7-2,TRBJ2-2,many,CAGKRPTNTGELFF
TRBV24-1,TRBJ2-2,.,CATSDSGQGIGELFF
TRBV6-1,TRBJ2-2,many,CASSEGGQSHTGELFF
TRBV2,TRBJ2-2,.,CASSDQLSRGELFF
TRBV7-2,TRBJ2-2,.,CASSLPGLAGSGELFF
TRBV5-5,TRBJ1-4,.,CASSPADSMGEKLFF
TRBV6-1,TRBJ1-1,many,CASKGRTNTEAFF
TRBV4-2,TRBJ2-3,many,CASSQESTSGGLDTQYF
TRBV6-1,TRBJ2-1,few,CASKASAYSYNEQFF
TRBV5-6,TRBJ1-1,.,CASIGQGHTEAFF
TRBV5-1,TRBJ2-3,many,CASSFRDSTDTQYF
TRBV15,TRBJ2-6,.,CATSSEPSGANVLTF
TRBV29-1,TRBJ2-3,many,CSVDLAASTDTQYF
TRBV29-1,TRBJ2-7,many,CSGRDRAYEQYF
TRBV20-1,TRBJ2-1,.,CSARLPAGVAYNEQFF
TRBV20-1,TRBJ1-1,many,CSARPGPNTEAFF
TRBV20-1,TRBJ2-1,.,CSAKSGGREQFF
TRBV3-1,TRBJ2-2,many,CASSWVTSGRGGELFF
TRBV6-1,TRBJ2-2,.,CASSDRVNTGELFF
TRBV5-1,TRBJ2-5,many,CASSLALAGGYVETQYF
TRBV3-1,TRBJ2-1,many,CASTLSGSYNEQFF
TRBV20-1,TRBJ2-1,few,CSAALAGSYNEQFF
TRBV7-9,TRBJ1-1,few,CASSTQGGAEAFF
TRBV10-3,TRBJ2-2,few,CAIRITSDLGELFF
TRBV9,TRBJ2-6,.,CASSASDISGANVLTF
TRBV6-1,TRBJ1-3,.,CASSLDGGNAIYF
TRBV29-1,TRBJ1-5,few,CSAYPGPGDQPQHF
TRBV12-3/TRBV12-4,TRBJ1-4,many,CASSLKGEKLFF
TRBV23-1,TRBJ2-3,few,CASSQPGSTDTQYF
TRBV20-1,TRBJ2-1,many,CSARGTDREGYNEQFF
TRBV5-1,TRBJ2-2,.,CATKGENTGELFF
TRBV5-4,TRBJ2-2,.,CASSTGQLTGELFF
TRBV7-8,TRBJ2-2,many,CASSFRPESNTGELFF
TRBV7-3,TRBJ2-1,few,CASSLGRGTGLPPEQFF
TRBV20-1,TRBJ1-1,.,CSASSPYMNTEAFF
TRBV19,TRBJ1-1,few,CASSIGVVNTEAFF